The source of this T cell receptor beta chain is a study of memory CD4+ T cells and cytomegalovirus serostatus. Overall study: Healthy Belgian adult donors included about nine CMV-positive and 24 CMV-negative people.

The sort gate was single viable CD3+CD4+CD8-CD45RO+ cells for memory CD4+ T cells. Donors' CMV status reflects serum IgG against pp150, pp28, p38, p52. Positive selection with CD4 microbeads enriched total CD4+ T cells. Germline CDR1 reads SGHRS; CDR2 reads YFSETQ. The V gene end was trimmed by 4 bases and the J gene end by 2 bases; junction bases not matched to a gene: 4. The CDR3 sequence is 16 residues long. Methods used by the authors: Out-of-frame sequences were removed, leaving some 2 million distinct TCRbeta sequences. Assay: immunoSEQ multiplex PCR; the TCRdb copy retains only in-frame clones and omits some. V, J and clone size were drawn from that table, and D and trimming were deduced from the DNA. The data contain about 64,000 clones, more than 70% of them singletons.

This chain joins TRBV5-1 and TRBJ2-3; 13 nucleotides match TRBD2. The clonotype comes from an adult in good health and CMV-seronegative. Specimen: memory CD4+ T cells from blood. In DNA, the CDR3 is TGCGCCAGCAGCACCGGACTAGCGGGGGACACAGATACGCAGTATTTT. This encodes CASSTGLAGDTDTQYF.